This T cell receptor (beta chain) appears in the sequencing data of a study of blood T cell repertoires in COVID-19 (dated by TCRdb to the early 2020s). In terms of the full investigation: Samples covering the acute and convalescent phases of COVID-19 were provided by collaborators in the United States, Italy and Spain. The material from the prospective study consisted of cDNA or gDNA derived from T cells, B-cell-depleted T cells, or PBMCs. Deeply sampled blood TCRbeta repertoires from subjects exposed to, actively infected with, or recovered from COVID-19 were included in the dataset. The samples were drawn from two sources: the first 160 participants of the ongoing ImmuneRACE study, and over 950 subjects contributed by 6 global collaborators. The repertoires were released in a freely available public database meant as a resource for research on the immune response to SARS-CoV-2. Where HLA class I and class II types were available, the types were taken from metadata supplied by the sample provider, not from assay-based typing. The sample metadata nearly always contained a de-identified subject ID, COVID-19 status, age in years and sex. Study-wide conclusions, independent of this receptor: Clinical and demographic metadata were provided uncurated, with the amount varying by source and participant.

V lost 6 bases and J lost 0 bases, and the count of bases not matched to a germline gene is 7. Looking up the germline V gene yields CDR1 KGHSH and CDR2 LQKENI. There are 16 amino acids in the CDR3, from cysteine to phenylalanine inclusive. Only the CDR3 part of the read is kept: 48 bases, read in frame from the first base. TCRbeta CDR3 regions were amplified from genomic DNA by means of the immunoSEQ Assay, a bias-controlled multiplex PCR. The study's own analysis went as follows. Nucleated cell counts per sample were estimated from amplification of reference gene primers within the assay. To quantify the absolute abundance of each unique TCRbeta CDR3 rearrangement, sequence reads were collapsed and filtered. For each sample, productive Simpson clonality was calculated by taking the square root of Simpson's diversity index across productive rearrangements. Imported from immuneACCESS, the table was reduced by TCRdb to in-frame sequences with V and J called. These copies leave out some clones; in studies compared against another copy, an unresolved V gene accounts for under half, and the cause of the remainder is not known. That table furnishes V, J and clone size, whereas the DNA furnished D and trimming. The sample has under 300,000 clones on record, around 90% of them singletons. The ten most abundant clones make up roughly 0.92% of the sample.

Samples from volunteer blood donors who had recovered from COVID-19 were contributed by a second Seattle source. Collaborating institutions collected whole blood in K2EDTA tubes following their own protocols. Collaborator samples were shipped for TCRbeta analysis as frozen whole blood, isolated PBMCs, or DNA extracted from either sample type. Concerning this clone itself: The target of this receptor is not known. No quality values exist for individual bases; no much larger clone is one base distant.

Material for sequencing was peripheral blood. The clonotype comes from a woman in her 40s who had recovered from COVID-19. The chain is encoded by TRBV18 joined to TRBJ2-7, with 11 bases matching TRBD2. The CDR3 region: CASSPLTSGSSYEQYF. The sequenced DNA: TGTGCCAGCTCGCCCCTTACTAGCGGGAGCTCCTACGAGCAGTACTTC. The entire variable domain, with the stretches around the CDR3 drawn from the reference TRBV18 and TRBJ2-7 proteins, is NAGVMQNPRHLVRRRGQEARLRCSPMKGHSHVYWYRQLPEEGLKFMVYLQKENIIDESGMPKERFSAEFPKEGPSILRIQQVVRGDSAAYFCASSPLTSGSSYEQYFGPGTRLTVT.